This TCR beta chain was sequenced in a study of T-cell memory formation after mild COVID-19. Study-wide background: In these data, TCR clusters were largely donor specific. General study results and limits: Contracting clones from day 15 to 85 had balanced CD4/CD8; later expanders favoured CD4+.

Barcoded TCR alpha and TCR beta cDNA libraries with UMIs came from 5'RACE using constant-segment primers. TCRdb recomputed calls from the 5' RACE reads with MiXCR, one row per CDR3 protein. The data show hundreds of thousands of distinct CDR3 sequences, about 20% seen once. CDR3 size: 15 residues. Germline CDR1 and CDR2: SNHLY and FYNNEI. The V and J ends lost 4 bases and 3 bases, in that order; junction bases with no gene match: 6. For this clonotype: The antigen is undetermined.

Input material: PBMCs or a T cell subset sorted from them (not recorded which). The clonotype was recovered from an adult woman who had mild COVID-19 (a few samples of this study predate the infection). Cell type and time point are not known. The chain carries TRBV2 and TRBJ1-1, with 9 bases fitting TRBD1. The CDR3 DNA sequence: TGTGCCAGCAGTGCCCCGGGACAGGGCTACACTGAAGCTTTCTTT. This sequence encodes CASSAPGQGYTEAFF.